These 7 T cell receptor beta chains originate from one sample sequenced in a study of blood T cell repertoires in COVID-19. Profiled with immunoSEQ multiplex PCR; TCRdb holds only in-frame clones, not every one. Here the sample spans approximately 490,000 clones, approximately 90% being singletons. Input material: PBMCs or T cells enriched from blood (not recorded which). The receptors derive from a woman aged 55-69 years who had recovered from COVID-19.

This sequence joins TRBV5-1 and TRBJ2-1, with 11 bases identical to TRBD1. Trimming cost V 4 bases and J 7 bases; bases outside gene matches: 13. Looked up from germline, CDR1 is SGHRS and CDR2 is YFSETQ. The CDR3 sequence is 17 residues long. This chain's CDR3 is CASSPRAGTGGGNEQFF. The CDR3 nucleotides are TGCGCCAGCAGCCCCCGGGCCGGGACAGGGGGAGGGAATGAGCAGTTCTTC. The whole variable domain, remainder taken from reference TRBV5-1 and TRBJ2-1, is KAGVTQTPRYLIKTRGQQVTLSCSPISGHRSVSWYQQTPGQGLQFLFEYFSETQRNKGNFPGRFSGRQFSNSRSEMNVSTLELGDSALYLCASSPRAGTGGGNEQFFGPGTRLTVL.

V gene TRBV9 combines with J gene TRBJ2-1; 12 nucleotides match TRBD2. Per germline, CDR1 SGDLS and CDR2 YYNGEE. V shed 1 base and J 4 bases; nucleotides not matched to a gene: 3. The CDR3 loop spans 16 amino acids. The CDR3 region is CASSVTSGGPYNEQFF. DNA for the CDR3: TGTGCCAGCAGCGTAACTAGCGGGGGGCCTTACAATGAGCAGTTCTTC.

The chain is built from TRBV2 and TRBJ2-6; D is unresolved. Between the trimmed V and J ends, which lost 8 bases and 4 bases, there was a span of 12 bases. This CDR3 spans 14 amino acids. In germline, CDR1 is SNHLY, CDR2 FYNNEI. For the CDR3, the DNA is TGTGCCAGCTCCGCGGAGCTCGGGGCCAACGTCCTGACTTTC. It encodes CASSAELGANVLTF.

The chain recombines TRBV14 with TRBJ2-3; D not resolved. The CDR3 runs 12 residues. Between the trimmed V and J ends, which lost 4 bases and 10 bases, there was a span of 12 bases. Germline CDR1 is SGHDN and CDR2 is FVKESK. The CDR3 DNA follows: TGTGCCAGCAGCCGCGGCATACGGTCGCAGTATTTT. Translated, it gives CASSRGIRSQYF.

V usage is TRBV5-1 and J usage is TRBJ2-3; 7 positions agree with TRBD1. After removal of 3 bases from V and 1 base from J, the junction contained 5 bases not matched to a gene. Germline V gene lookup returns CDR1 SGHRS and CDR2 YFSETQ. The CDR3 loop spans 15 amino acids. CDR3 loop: CASSSQGVGTDTQYF. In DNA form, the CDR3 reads TGCGCCAGCAGCTCCCAGGGGGTGGGCACAGATACGCAGTATTTT.

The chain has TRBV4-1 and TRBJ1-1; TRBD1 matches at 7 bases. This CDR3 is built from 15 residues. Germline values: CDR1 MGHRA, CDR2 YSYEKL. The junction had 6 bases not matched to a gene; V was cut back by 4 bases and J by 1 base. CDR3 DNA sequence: TGCGCCAGCAGCCTCGCCGGGACAGCGAACACTGAAGCTTTCTTT. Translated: CASSLAGTANTEAFF.

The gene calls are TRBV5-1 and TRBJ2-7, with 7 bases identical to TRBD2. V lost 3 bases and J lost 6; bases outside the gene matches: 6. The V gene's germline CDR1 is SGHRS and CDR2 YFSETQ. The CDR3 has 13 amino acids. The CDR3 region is CASSSGLGGEQYV. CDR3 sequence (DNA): TGCGCCAGCAGCTCCGGACTAGGTGGCGAGCAGTACGTC.